These 32 T cell receptor beta chains were sequenced from one sample in a study of blood T cell repertoires in COVID-19. The table came from immunoSEQ multiplex PCR; TCRdb's copy has only in-frame clones and leaves some out. In the table there are about 400,000 clones, 75% to 90% of which are singletons. Source material: peripheral blood. These receptors all come from an older woman with COVID-19, enrolled during active disease.

CDR3 residues: CASSQGSLSTEAFF. The CDR3 bases are TGCGCCAGCAGCCAAGGAAGTCTAAGCACTGAAGCTTTCTTT. V usage is TRBV4-1 and J usage is TRBJ1-1; D not certain. The germline V gene encodes CDR1 MGHRA and CDR2 YSYEKL. The CDR3 contains 14 residues. The V end was cut by 1 base, the J end by 4 bases, with 10 bases between.

The gene calls are TRBV5-6 and TRBJ2-2, with D uncertain. Per the germline V gene, CDR1 is SGHDT and CDR2 is YYEEEE. CDR3 length: 16 amino acids. The V end lost 0 bases, the J end lost 4 bases, and 13 bases lay between the germline ends. CDR3 sequence reads: CASSLASSPGTGELFF. The CDR3 DNA follows: TGTGCCAGCAGCTTGGCCTCCAGTCCGGGCACCGGGGAGCTGTTTTTT.

A remark on this clone: The sample carries other DNA sequences with the same CDR3. J is TRBJ2-3 and V is TRBV4-2; 16 bases map to TRBD2. CDR1 and CDR2 (germline): LGHNA, YNFKEQ. J gave up 1 base and V 4 bases, and 5 bases lay outside the gene matches. This CDR3 is 18 amino acids long. The CDR3: CASSLGTSGGAGTDTQYF. CDR3 DNA sequence: TGTGCCAGCAGCCTTGGGACTAGCGGGGGGGCTGGCACAGATACGCAGTATTTT.

This chain joins TRBV4-3 and TRBJ2-2, with D perhaps TRBD1 (5 bases). The V end was cut by 0 bases, the J end by 4 bases, with 9 bases between. Germline values: CDR1 LGHNA, CDR2 YSLEER. The CDR3 is made up of 15 amino acids. The CDR3 DNA reads TGCGCCAGCAGCCAAGAATACAGGACCACCGGGGAGCTGTTTTTT. Protein: CASSQEYRTTGELFF.

The chain links TRBV6-1 to TRBJ1-2; the D gene is possibly TRBD1 (5 bases). Looked up from germline, CDR1 is MNHNS and CDR2 is SASEGT. The germline V and J ends were trimmed by 0 bases and 8 bases, with 19 bases remaining between them. The CDR3 extends over 16 amino acids. The CDR3: CASSEAPYDGGSGYTF. As DNA, the CDR3 is TGTGCCAGCAGTGAAGCGCCCTATGACGGGGGAAGCGGCTACACCTTC.

The DNA of the CDR3 is TGTGCCAGCAGCTTAGCAGGGACAGGAACCACCGGGGAGCTGTTTTTT. It translates to CASSLAGTGTTGELFF. The chain combines TRBV7-2 with TRBJ2-2; 8 bases are shared with TRBD1. In germline, CDR1 is SGHTA, CDR2 FQGNSA. Trimming at V came to 0 bases and at J to 4 bases, leaving 4 bases not matched to a gene. The CDR3 covers 16 residues.

The rearrangement links TRBV10-3 to TRBJ1-3; a weak D match, TRBD1 (5 bases). Germline V gene sequence: CDR1 ENHRY, CDR2 SYGVKD. The V end lost 6 bases, the J end lost 0 bases, and 9 bases lay between the germline ends. This CDR3 spans 14 amino acids. Written as DNA, the CDR3 is TGTGCCATCAGGTCAGGGTCCTCTGGAAACACCATATATTTT. Protein product: CAIRSGSSGNTIYF.

This rearrangement joins TRBV2 to TRBJ2-5; D is perhaps TRBD2 (6 bases). Deletions cut 6 bases from V and 7 bases from J, with 24 bases between. This CDR3 spans 16 amino acids. Germline-derived CDR1 and CDR2 are SNHLY and FYNNEI. CDR3 protein: CASSAAGVWLGGTQYF. The CDR3, as DNA: TGTGCCAGCAGCGCCGCGGGCGTTTGGCTCGGGGGGACCCAGTACTTC.

The CDR3 loop reads CASSFSVQYQPQHF. The CDR3 region has the DNA TGTGCCAGCAGCTTCAGCGTACAATATCAGCCCCAGCATTTT. The chain has TRBV7-8 and TRBJ1-5; D is uncertain. This CDR3 comprises 14 residues. V gave up 3 bases and J gave up 5 bases, with 11 bases separating them. Germline CDR1 and CDR2: SGHVS and FQNEAQ. Together with reference TRBV7-8 and TRBJ1-5, the CDR3 gives the full variable domain: GAGVSQSPRYKVAKRGQDVALRCDPISGHVSLFWYQQALGQGPEFLTYFQNEAQLDKSGLPSDRFFAERPEGSVSTLKIQRTQQEDSAVYLCASSFSVQYQPQHFGDGTRLSIL.

CDR3 amino acids: CASSLTTEPLGGYTF. CDR3 bases: TGTGCCAGCAGCTTAACGACTGAGCCCCTAGGTGGCTACACCTTC. The V gene is TRBV7-8, the J gene TRBJ1-2; D is ambiguous. The V end lost 2 bases, the J end lost 7 bases, and 17 bases lay between the germline ends. This CDR3 contains 15 residues. Germline V CDR1 and CDR2: SGHVS, FQNEAQ.

This clone was found once. This chain links TRBV7-5 with TRBJ1-2; the table gives TRBD1 as D, unverified against the DNA. TRBV7-5 is annotated as a pseudogene. This CDR3 contains 16 residues. DNA for the CDR3: TGTGTCAGAAGCTTTGTAACAGGGGATTCGGGCTATGGCTACACCTTC. This translates into CVRSFVTGDSGYGYTF.

J is TRBJ1-2 and V is TRBV15, with a possible D match to TRBD1 (5 bases). The V gene's germline CDR1 is LNHNV and CDR2 YYDKDF (reference sequence). The CDR3 has 14 residues. The ends were cut back, 0 bases at V and 8 bases at J, with 13 bases in the middle. CDR3 in DNA: TGTGCCACCAGCAGAGATAGGGGTGGCTTAGGCTACACCTTC. It encodes CATSRDRGGLGYTF.

The J gene is TRBJ1-2, the V gene TRBV5-1; weak D call: TRBD1 (5 bases). CDR3 length: 16 amino acids. Germline V lookup: CDR1 SGHRS, CDR2 YFSETQ. Trimming pared 4 bases from V and 4 bases from J, leaving 20 bases between. The DNA of the CDR3 is TGCGCCAGCAGCGGATACGACAGAGATTCTCGCTATGGCTACACCTTC. This gives the protein CASSGYDRDSRYGYTF.

The V and J genes are TRBV7-9 and TRBJ1-2; a weak D match, TRBD1 (5 bases). Trimming cost V 4 bases and J 1 base, with 7 bases left between them. The germline V gene encodes CDR1 SEHNR and CDR2 FQNEAQ (reference sequence). The CDR3 extends over 13 amino acids. The CDR3: CASSSDSNYGYTF. In nucleotides, the CDR3 is TGTGCCAGCAGCTCCGACAGTAACTATGGCTACACCTTC.

The V and J genes are TRBV19 and TRBJ1-4; 8 bases line up with TRBD1. Germline CDR1 and CDR2: LNHDA and SQIVND (reference sequence). CDR3 length: 18 residues. The junction had 10 bases not matched to a gene; V was cut back by 4 bases and J by 0 bases. DNA for the CDR3: TGTGCCAGTAGTACGATACCCGGGACAGGTGCAACTAATGAAAAACTGTTTTTT. Its protein product is CASSTIPGTGATNEKLFF.

CDR3 protein: CASSFSGNNQPQHF. The CDR3 bases are TGTGCCAGCAGTTTCTCGGGGAACAATCAGCCCCAGCATTTT. The chain is built from TRBV27 and TRBJ1-5; D not resolved. CDR3 length: 14 amino acids. Trimming pared 3 bases from V and 3 bases from J, leaving 9 bases between. CDR1 MNHEY and CDR2 SMNVEV come from the germline V gene (reference sequence).

The rearrangement uses TRBV7-7 and TRBJ2-5, with TRBD2 matching 7 bases. V gave up 4 bases and J gave up 2 bases; unmatched junction bases: 7. Germline V gene data show CDR1 as SSHAT and CDR2 as FNYEAQ (reference sequence). This CDR3 spans 15 amino acids. The DNA for the CDR3 is TGTGCCAGCAGCTCCCAACTGGGGGGGCAAGAGACCCAGTACTTC. Its translation is CASSSQLGGQETQYF.

This chain links TRBV5-6 with TRBJ2-3; 12 positions agree with TRBD2. This CDR3 is 14 amino acids long. J lost 11 bases, V lost 4 bases, and 8 bases had no gene match. Germline CDR1 SGHDT, CDR2 YYEEEE. The CDR3 here is CASSTGLAGTQQYF. DNA for the CDR3: TGTGCCAGCAGCACCGGACTAGCGGGGACACAGCAGTATTTT.

This clone was observed a single time. Other DNA sequences in the sample encode the same CDR3. This chain joins TRBV19 and TRBJ2-7, with a possible D match to TRBD1 (6 bases). Per the germline V gene, CDR1 is LNHDA and CDR2 is SQIVND (reference sequence). Deletions cut 3 bases from V and 3 bases from J, with 9 bases between. This CDR3 is 13 amino acids long. CDR3 DNA: TGTGCCAGTAGTATGGGCAGGGGCTACGAGCAGTACTTC. It specifies CASSMGRGYEQYF.

The rearrangement links TRBV6-5 to TRBJ1-3; a weak D match, TRBD1 (6 bases). The V gene's germline CDR1 is MNHEY and CDR2 SVGAGI. V lost 6 bases and J 3 bases, leaving 15 bases between the germline ends. This CDR3 comprises 15 residues. For the CDR3, the DNA is TGTGCCAGCAGATATACAGGGCTTGATGGAAACACCATATATTTT. Protein product: CASRYTGLDGNTIYF.

The V gene is TRBV2, the J gene TRBJ1-5; D might be TRBD1 (5 bases). Germline V gene data show CDR1 as SNHLY and CDR2 as FYNNEI. V gave up 6 bases and J gave up 0 bases, with 12 bases separating them. The CDR3 totals 15 residues. The CDR3 reads CASRARDSSNQPQHF. CDR3 DNA: TGTGCCAGCAGGGCTAGGGACTCTAGCAATCAGCCCCAGCATTTT.

This clone was seen a single time. This rearrangement joins TRBV6-6 to TRBJ2-6; D is ambiguous. CDR3 length equals 15 residues. The V gene lost 2 bases and the J gene lost 0 bases, with 5 bases spanning the gap. Germline V gene sequence: CDR1 MNHNY, CDR2 SVGAGI (reference sequence). The DNA for the CDR3 is TGTGCCAGCAGTTACCCGCGCTCTGGGGCCAACGTCCTGACTTTC. Translating gives CASSYPRSGANVLTF.

V is TRBV2 and J is TRBJ1-1, with no clear D. This CDR3 comprises 17 residues. Trimming pared 7 bases from V and 7 bases from J, leaving 28 bases between. CDR1 is SNHLY, CDR2 FYNNEI, per germline. The CDR3 DNA sequence: TGTGCCAGCAATTGGGAAGCGGGGTTACGGGTCGCAGATGAAGCTTTCTTT. Protein sequence: CASNWEAGLRVADEAFF. The entire variable domain, with the rest obtained from reference TRBV2 and TRBJ1-1, is as follows: EPEVTQTPSHQVTQMGQEVILRCVPISNHLYFYWYRQILGQKVEFLVSFYNNEISEKSEIFDDQFSVERPDGSNFTLKIRSTKLEDSAMYFCASNWEAGLRVADEAFFGQGTRLTVV.

V and J are TRBV29-1 and TRBJ2-7; the D gene is possibly TRBD1 (6 bases). V dropped 2 bases and J dropped 2 bases, with 16 bases sitting between them. Germline CDR1 is SQVTM and CDR2 is ANQGSEA. CDR3 length: 15 residues. The CDR3 bases are TGCAGCGTTGAAAGGATAGACAGGTCGACCTACGAGCAGTACTTC. Translated: CSVERIDRSTYEQYF.

V and J are TRBV9 and TRBJ1-2, with D maybe TRBD1 (5 bases). This CDR3 contains 14 residues. Germline lookup yields CDR1 SGDLS and CDR2 YYNGEE. The V and J ends lost 0 bases and 3 bases respectively, with 9 bases between them. CDR3 DNA: TGTGCCAGCAGCGTAGCAGGCAGGGACTATGGCTACACCTTC. This sequence encodes CASSVAGRDYGYTF.

The V gene is TRBV7-2, the J gene TRBJ1-1; a weak D match, TRBD1 (5 bases). The germline CDR1 and CDR2 sequences are SGHTA and FQGNSA. CDR3 length: 14 amino acids. Trimming removed 2 bases from V and 7 bases from J, with 14 bases in between. CDR3 sequence: CASSLTRVRGEAFF. The CDR3 DNA follows: TGTGCCAGCAGCTTAACCCGGGTAAGGGGTGAAGCTTTCTTT.

V usage is TRBV3-1 (or the pseudogene TRBV3-2) and J usage is TRBJ1-2, with D tentatively TRBD1 (5 bases). The CDR3 runs to 15 residues. Trimming removed 4 bases at V and 3 bases at J, with 15 bases between. Germline V CDR1 and CDR2: LGHDT, YNNKEL (reference sequence). The DNA for the CDR3 is TGTGCCAGCAGCCCGCCCCGGGGCGGGGACTATGGCTACACCTTC. This translates into CASSPPRGGDYGYTF.

The V and J genes are TRBV3-1 (or the pseudogene TRBV3-2) and TRBJ2-5, with TRBD2 identical over 8 bases. Unmatched junction bases numbered 10, after V lost 4 bases and J lost 6 bases. The CDR3 is 15 residues long. The germline V gene has CDR1 LGHDT and CDR2 YNNKEL (reference sequence). The CDR3 nucleotides are TGTGCCAGCAGCCTTACGACCAGCGGGGGAAAGACCCAGTACTTC. Translated, it gives CASSLTTSGGKTQYF.

The table lists this clone with a count of one. The V gene is TRBV5-1, the J gene TRBJ1-3; D gene unclear. The V end lost 0 bases, the J end lost 8 bases, and 9 bases lay between the germline ends. The germline CDR1 and CDR2 sequences are SGHRS and YFSETQ. The CDR3 extends over 13 amino acids. The CDR3 here is CASSLGAGDTIYF. The CDR3 bases are TGCGCCAGCAGCTTGGGGGCAGGCGACACCATATATTTT.

The chain uses TRBV27 and TRBJ1-6; D unclear. The germline V gene has CDR1 MNHEY and CDR2 SMNVEV (reference sequence). The CDR3 has 15 amino acids. The V gene lost 3 bases and the J gene lost 0 bases, with 6 bases spanning the gap. The CDR3 protein is CASSLSRSYNSPLHF. The CDR3 nucleotides are TGTGCCAGCAGTTTGAGTCGCTCCTATAATTCACCCCTCCACTTT.

This rearrangement joins TRBV11-2 to TRBJ1-1; a weak D match, TRBD1 (6 bases). The ends were cut back, 2 bases at V and 3 bases at J, with 10 bases in the middle. The CDR3 runs 14 residues. The germline V gene has CDR1 SGHAT and CDR2 FQNNGV. The CDR3 is CASSLQGRYTEAFF. The CDR3 DNA reads as TGTGCCAGCAGCTTACAGGGGCGGTACACTGAAGCTTTCTTT.

This clone has a single count. V and J are TRBV2 and TRBJ2-5; 8 positions agree with TRBD2. Trimming took 8 bases from V and 5 from J; bases not matched to a gene: 10. The CDR3 runs 14 residues. From germline, CDR1 is SNHLY and CDR2 FYNNEI. For the CDR3, the DNA is TGTGCCAGCTTTTCAGCGGGGGCTGGGGAGACCCAGTACTTC. Amino acid sequence: CASFSAGAGETQYF.